This TCR beta chain was recorded in a study of blood T cell repertoires in COVID-19. At the level of the study: Researchers got acute and convalescent COVID-19 samples from the United States, Italy and Spain. From T cells, B-cell-depleted T cells, or PBMCs came the material, which was cDNA or gDNA.

The length of the CDR3 is 15 residues. From germline, CDR1 is MNHEY and CDR2 SMNVEV (reference sequence). Trimming took 3 bases from V and 3 from J; bases not matched to a gene: 3. In the source study's methods: Nucleated cell number was recorded as an estimate derived from reference gene primer amplification. Only in-frame clones appear in the TCRdb table, and some are missing; sequencing was by immunoSEQ multiplex PCR. For V, J and clone size, that table is used; D and trimming come from the DNA. This sample yields 30,000 to 50,000 clones, of which around 84% are seen a single time; about 14% belongs to the top ten.

Specimen: peripheral blood. The chain employs TRBV27 and TRBJ2-3, with 10 bases matching TRBD2. This TCR was sampled from a middle-aged man with active or convalescent COVID-19. The CDR3 reads CASSLSSGGTDTQYF. In DNA, the CDR3 is TGTGCCAGCAGTTTGTCTAGCGGGGGAACAGATACGCAGTATTTT.